These 23 T cell receptor beta chains share one sample of origin, sequenced in a study of Graves' ophthalmopathy and Graves' hyperthyroidism. From RNA, the CDR3 regions of TCR beta chains were amplified and sequenced. First-round RT-PCR used HTBI primers; second-round multiplex PCR followed. TCRdb called the multiplex PCR reads again in MiXCR, with one record for every CDR3 protein. Of 650,000 to 800,000 distinct CDR3 sequences listed, approximately 39% are singletons. The specimen sequenced was peripheral blood. The receptors were sampled from an adult man with Graves' ophthalmopathy.

Remarks on this clonotype: One end of the junction fails to match germline, which may point to a read error. The rearrangement uses TRBV2 and TRBJ1-3; no clear D gene. Germline V gene lookup returns CDR1 SNHLY and CDR2 FYNNEI. CDR3 size: 18 residues. This chain's CDR3 is CAGSYPLGLGRSGNTIYF. The CDR3 coding sequence is TGTGCCGGCAGTTACCCCCTCGGACTTGGCCGCTCTGGAAACACCATATATTTT.

The sample holds a few counts of this clonotype. The CDR3 here is CASSQEWGNYGYTF. The CDR3 bases are TGCGCCAGCAGCCAAGAGTGGGGGAACTATGGCTACACCTTC. This chain connects TRBV4-1 to TRBJ1-2; a weak D match, TRBD1 (5 bases). Germline CDR1 and CDR2: MGHRA and YSYEKL. Trimming took 0 bases from V and 2 from J, leaving 7 bases between them. This CDR3 spans 14 amino acids.

The table lists this clonotype with many counts. V and J are TRBV4-1 and TRBJ2-5; the D call may be TRBD1 or TRBD2 (5 bases each). Germline V gene data show CDR1 as MGHRA and CDR2 as YSYEKL. The CDR3 loop spans 14 amino acids. V was cut by 5 bases and J by 7 bases, with 17 bases left in between. In DNA, the CDR3 is TGCGCCAGCAGCGTCGGGACGGTACTAGGGACCCAGTACTTC. Amino acid sequence: CASSVGTVLGTQYF.

This clonotype was counted ten times or more. The rearrangement uses TRBV6-6 and TRBJ1-1; TRBD1 might be the D (6 bases). Trimming removed 5 bases at V and 4 bases at J, with 14 bases between. CDR3 length equals 14 residues. Germline V CDR1 and CDR2: MNHNY, SVGAGI (reference sequence). CDR3 sequence: CASSQGLGVTEAFF. The CDR3 region has the DNA TGTGCCAGCAGTCAGGGGTTAGGGGTCACTGAAGCTTTCTTT.

This clonotype was seen more than once but under ten times. This rearrangement joins TRBV10-3 to TRBJ2-7, with a possible D match to TRBD2 (5 bases). V lost 10 bases, J lost 0 bases, and 19 bases lay in between. The CDR3 spans 15 residues. Germline values: CDR1 ENHRY, CDR2 SYGVKD. CDR3 loop: CASVPTAASSYEQYF. CDR3 nucleotide sequence: TGTGCCAGCGTGCCAACAGCGGCGTCCTCCTACGAGCAGTACTTC.

This chain connects TRBV10-3 to TRBJ2-5; 7 bases line up with TRBD1. This CDR3 is built from 13 residues. Germline loops: CDR1 ENHRY, CDR2 SYGVKD. V shed 6 bases, J shed 5 bases, and the junction held 6 bases outside the gene matches. This chain's CDR3 is CAISVTTGETQYF. The CDR3 nucleotides read TGTGCCATCAGCGTTACGACAGGGGAGACCCAGTACTTC.

Details on this clonotype: The junction departs from the called germline gene at one end, perhaps through a read error. V gene TRBV7-9 combines with J gene TRBJ2-5; D gene unclear. This CDR3 has 15 residues. The germline V gene has CDR1 SEHNR and CDR2 FQNEAQ (reference sequence). The DNA for the CDR3 is TGTGCCAGCAGCTTAGCTGGATGGACGCAAGAGACCCTGTACTTC. The encoded protein is CASSLAGWTQETLYF. The full variable domain, completed using reference TRBV7-9 and TRBJ2-5, is DTGVSQNPRHKITKRGQNVTFRCDPISEHNRLYWYRQTLGQGPEFLTYFQNEAQLEKSRLLSDRFSAERPKGSFSTLEIQRTEQGDSAMYLCASSLAGWTQETLYFGPGTRLLVL.

The chain uses TRBV3-1 and TRBJ2-5, with D possibly matching TRBD2 (6 bases). Per germline, CDR1 LGHDT and CDR2 YNNKEL (reference sequence). Trimming pared 5 bases from V and 7 bases from J, leaving 17 bases between. The CDR3 is made up of 14 amino acids. CDR3 sequence: CASSSDPSGVTQYF. The CDR3 DNA sequence: TGTGCCAGCAGCTCCGACCCCTCGGGGGTGACCCAGTACTTC.

Points on this clonotype: With a much larger clone just one base away, this may be a read error. The CDR3 does not close with the conserved phenylalanine or tryptophan, likely indicating a read error. The rearrangement uses TRBV5-4 and TRBJ2-5; D not certain. The V gene lost 2 bases and the J gene lost 5 bases, with 10 bases spanning the gap. From germline, CDR1 is SGHNT and CDR2 YYREEE (reference sequence). This CDR3 is built from 13 residues. CDR3 sequence reads: CASSLGVRETQYV. CDR3 bases: TGTGCCAGCAGCTTAGGAGTGAGGGAGACCCAGTACGTC.

V usage is TRBV7-2 and J usage is TRBJ1-3, with a weak D call TRBD1 (6 bases). V lost 1 base and J lost 4, with 17 bases in between. Germline V CDR1 and CDR2: SGHTA, FQGNSA. The CDR3 spans 17 residues. In DNA form, the CDR3 reads TGTGCCAGCAGCTTAGGCGGGGGGGCGACGCGCGGAAACACCATATATTTT. The encoded protein is CASSLGGGATRGNTIYF.

The chain has TRBV10-3 and TRBJ1-2; a possible D gene is TRBD1 (5 bases). Germline CDR1 and CDR2: ENHRY and SYGVKD. The CDR3 covers 13 residues. V dropped 8 bases and J dropped 3 bases, with 13 bases sitting between them. CDR3 sequence (DNA): TGTGCCATCCGTCCTGGGGGAGACTATGGCTACACCTTC. Its translation: CAIRPGGDYGYTF.

This clonotype was seen ten or more times. This chain links TRBV20-1 with TRBJ1-6; no clear D gene. The CDR3 spans 14 residues. Deletions cut 5 bases from V and 7 bases from J, with 15 bases between. In germline, CDR1 is DFQATT, CDR2 SNEGSKA (reference sequence). CDR3 in amino acids: CSARAAGENSPLHF. In nucleotides, the CDR3 is TGCAGTGCTCGGGCCGCTGGTGAGAATTCACCCCTCCACTTT.

This clonotype came up many times. The chain carries TRBV20-1 and TRBJ1-2; TRBD1 matches 8 bases. The germline V gene encodes CDR1 DFQATT and CDR2 SNEGSKA (reference sequence). V lost 5 bases and J lost 6; bases outside the gene matches: 11. The CDR3 length is 14 residues. CDR3 region: CSALTGTGLDGYTF. The CDR3 bases are TGCAGTGCTCTTACCGGGACAGGTTTGGATGGCTACACCTTC.

The rearrangement links TRBV10-3 to TRBJ1-2; D is unresolved. The CDR3 loop spans 11 amino acids. Trimming pared 8 bases from V and 6 bases from J, leaving 10 bases between. CDR1 and CDR2 from the germline V gene are ENHRY and SYGVKD. DNA for the CDR3: TGTGCCATCGGCCAGACGGATGGCTACACCTTC. Residues: CAIGQTDGYTF.

The rearrangement joins TRBV15 to TRBJ1-2; 8 nucleotides agree with TRBD1. CDR3 length: 14 residues. CDR1 and CDR2 (germline): LNHNV, YYDKDF (reference sequence). The V gene end was trimmed by 3 bases and the J gene end by 6 bases; junction bases not matched to a gene: 6. CDR3 protein: CATSRVTGGDGYTF. In DNA form, the CDR3 reads TGTGCCACCAGCAGGGTAACAGGGGGAGATGGCTACACCTTC.

With regard to this clonotype: A much bigger clone sits one base away, suggesting this may be a read error. The chain joins TRBV10-3 to TRBJ2-5; 15 nucleotides align to TRBD2. CDR3 length equals 16 residues. J gave up 2 bases and V 6 bases, and 4 bases lay outside the gene matches. Germline V gives CDR1 ENHRY, CDR2 SYGVKD. CDR3 sequence (DNA): TGTGCCATCAGCGTTGGACTAGCGGGAGGGCAAGAGACCCAGTACTTC. Its protein product is CAISVGLAGGQETQYF.

This clonotype was picked up many times. The chain employs TRBV7-2 and TRBJ1-4, with TRBD1 identical over 9 bases. V shed 0 bases, J shed 8 bases, and the junction held 4 bases outside the gene matches. This CDR3 region has 15 residues. The germline CDR1 and CDR2 sequences are SGHTA and FQGNSA. Here the CDR3 DNA reads TGTGCCAGCAGCTTAGCCGGGACAGGGTACGAAAAACTGTTTTTT. Its translation is CASSLAGTGYEKLFF.

Ten or more counts support this clonotype. The CDR3 DNA follows: TGTGCCAGCAGTCACGGGAGGTCCTACGAGCAGTACTTC. It codes for CASSHGRSYEQYF. The J gene is TRBJ2-7, the V gene TRBV25-1, with TRBD2 matching over 7 bases. The CDR3 sequence is 13 residues long. The germline V gene has CDR1 MGHDK and CDR2 SYGVNS. V shed 5 bases and J 1 base; nucleotides not matched to a gene: 2.

In regard to this clonotype: A read error may be the cause here, since a much bigger clone is one base away. V usage is TRBV12-3 or TRBV12-4 and J usage is TRBJ2-5, with 7 bases aligning to TRBD1. The CDR3 runs 16 residues. The CDR3 nucleotides read TGTGCCAGCAGTCCACAGGGACAGCCATTCCAAGAGGCCCAGTACTTC. Protein product: CASSPQGQPFQEAQYF.

On this clonotype: The CDR3 ends on some other residue instead of the conserved phenylalanine or tryptophan, so this is likely a read error. This chain connects TRBV25-1 to TRBJ1-1; 9 bases agree with TRBD1. J lost 1 base, V lost 2 bases, and 8 bases had no gene match. This CDR3 is built from 17 residues. Per germline, CDR1 MGHDK and CDR2 SYGVNS. CDR3 nucleotide sequence: TGTGCCAGCAGTGAACGGGGGACAGGGACGGAGAACACTGAAGCTTTCCTT. As protein: CASSERGTGTENTEAFL.

This clonotype was picked up one time. V and J are TRBV25-1 and TRBJ2-5, with 7 bases lining up with TRBD2. V was clipped by 4 bases and J by 5 bases; unmatched bases: 10. The CDR3 runs 15 residues. CDR1 is MGHDK, CDR2 SYGVNS, per germline. The CDR3 here is CASSAQREGPETQYF. The CDR3 DNA reads as TGTGCCAGCAGTGCCCAGAGGGAGGGCCCGGAGACCCAGTACTTC.

This clonotype was observed a handful of times. The genes are TRBV19 and TRBJ1-5; perhaps TRBD1 as D (5 bases). CDR3 length: 13 residues. V was cut by 6 bases and J by 7 bases, with 13 bases left in between. The germline CDR1 and CDR2 sequences are LNHDA and SQIVND (reference sequence). As DNA, the CDR3 is TGTGCCAGTAGGAATGACAGAACACAGCCCCAGCATTTT. It codes for CASRNDRTQPQHF.

This clonotype was counted once. The chain links TRBV25-1 to TRBJ1-2, with D unresolved. This CDR3 is 15 amino acids long. The V gene's germline CDR1 is MGHDK and CDR2 SYGVNS. Trimming cost V 7 bases and J 4 bases, with 19 bases left between them. CDR3 loop: CASTQTGRRSYGYTF. The CDR3 bases are TGTGCCAGCACCCAGACTGGACGGAGGTCCTATGGCTACACCTTC.